The rows below give T cell receptor beta chains drawn from one sample of a study of cytomegalovirus exposure and HLA in healthy donors. Data came from immunoSEQ multiplex PCR; TCRdb stores just in-frame clones and leaves some out. The sample lists 160,000 or so clones; under 80% were seen once. Sequences were obtained from PBMCs. These receptors all come from a man in his forties in good health and CMV-seronegative. Each CDR3 is given with its conserved first and last residue. The D gene is left open where the match is weak. A row's size may be missing; if present it is once, few, many or a size class.

clone_size | j_call | d_call | v_call | cdr3_nt | cdr3_aa
. | TRBJ1-2 | TRBD1 | TRBV30 | TGTGCCTGGAGTGTAGGACAGGGAGGGGATGGCTACACCTTC | CAWSVGQGGDGYTF
. | TRBJ2-1 | TRBD2 | TRBV2 | TGTGCCAGGCCGACTAGCGGGGGGAACAATGAGCAGTTCTTC | CARPTSGGNNEQFF
. | TRBJ1-3 | . | TRBV5-6 | TGTGCCAGCAGCTCCCTCCGAGGGTCTGGAAACACCATATATTTT | CASSSLRGSGNTIYF
few | TRBJ1-6 | . | TRBV27 | TGTGCCAGCAGTTTTGGGCAGTCAAGCTCCTATAATTCACCCCTCCACTTT | CASSFGQSSSYNSPLHF
few | TRBJ2-3 | TRBD2 | TRBV5-1 | TGCGCCAGCAGCTTGGCCCGGGGGGGGCAAGATACGCAGTATTTT | CASSLARGGQDTQYF
. | TRBJ2-3 | TRBD2 | TRBV5-1 | TGCGCCAGCAGCTACGGACTAGCCGAAACCTCAGATACGCAGTATTTT | CASSYGLAETSDTQYF
. | TRBJ1-4 | . | TRBV7-9 | TGTGCCAGCAGCCCCCCTCGGGGAGAAAAACTGTTTTTT | CASSPPRGEKLFF
. | TRBJ1-2 | . | TRBV9 | TGTGCCACCCTTCGCTACACCTTC | CATLRYTF
. | TRBJ1-1 | . | TRBV9 | TGTGCCAGCAGCGGAACCGGGGTCGGTACTGAAGCTTTCTTT | CASSGTGVGTEAFF
once | TRBJ1-5 | . | TRBV2 | TGTGCCAGCAGGGACAATAGCAATCAGCCCCAGCATTTT | CASRDNSNQPQHF
. | TRBJ1-1 | . | TRBV30 | TGTGCCTGGAGTAGGGGTGACACTGAAGCTTTCTTT | CAWSRGDTEAFF
. | TRBJ2-4 | . | TRBV5-1 | TGCGCCAGCAGCTTGGCGGACAAACCGAATATTCAGTACTTC | CASSLADKPNIQYF
. | TRBJ2-7 | . | TRBV18 | TGTGCCAGCTCACCAGGTTTAGACGAGCAGTACTTC | CASSPGLDEQYF
. | TRBJ1-1 | . | TRBV30 | TGTGCCTGGAGTGTACGCGGGGGGGAAACTGAAGCTTTCTTT | CAWSVRGGETEAFF
. | TRBJ1-1 | . | TRBV7-9 | TGTGCCAGCAGCCCGGTTGGTGGTACGAACACTGAAGCTTTCTTT | CASSPVGGTNTEAFF
. | TRBJ1-3 | . | TRBV30 | TGTGCCTGCCGGACAGACGGAAACACCATATATTTT | CACRTDGNTIYF
once | TRBJ2-7 | . | TRBV30 | TGTGCCTGGAGTCCTTCCGGAGGGTACGAGCAGTACTTC | CAWSPSGGYEQYF
few | TRBJ2-3 | . | TRBV7-9 | TGTGCCAGCAGCTTTGGCCCTTCTTCGCAGTATTTT | CASSFGPSSQYF
once | TRBJ1-3 | . | TRBV4-2 | TGTGCCAGCAGCCAACAGCCCCAGGGTACCGGAAACACCATATATTTT | CASSQQPQGTGNTIYF
. | TRBJ2-6 | . | TRBV21-1 | TGTGCCAGCAGGGGCCAGGTAAAGTCTGGGGCCAACGTCCTGACTTTC | CASRGQVKSGANVLTF
. | TRBJ1-4 | TRBD1 | TRBV11-2 | TGTGCCAGCAGCGGAACCGGGACAGGGACCGAAAAACTGTTTTTT | CASSGTGTGTEKLFF
. | TRBJ1-2 | . | TRBV2 | TGTGCCAGCAGTGAAGCGGGGGTCGGGGGCTATGGCTACACCTTC | CASSEAGVGGYGYTF
. | TRBJ1-4 | . | TRBV7-3 | TGTGCCAGCAGCTTAGGCAGGGGAGAAAAACTGTTTTTT | CASSLGRGEKLFF
. | TRBJ2-3 | . | TRBV2 | TGTGCCACCACGTTACGGGGGAGGTCTGGCACAGATACGCAGTATTTT | CATTLRGRSGTDTQYF
. | TRBJ1-5 | TRBD1 | TRBV28 | TGTGCCAGCAGGACAGGGCACAATCAGCCCCAGCATTTT | CASRTGHNQPQHF
. | TRBJ1-3 | . | TRBV5-4 | TGTGCCAGCAGCTTATGGACGGGCGGGAACACCATATATTTT | CASSLWTGGNTIYF
. | TRBJ1-1 | TRBD1 | TRBV19 | TGTGCCAGTAGCTGGACAGGGGAAGCTGAAGCTTTCTTT | CASSWTGEAEAFF
once | TRBJ2-7 | . | TRBV6-5 | TGTGCCAGCAGTTTCGGACAGCCCTCCGAGCAGTACTTC | CASSFGQPSEQYF
. | TRBJ2-3 | TRBD2 | TRBV13 | TGTGCCAGCAGCTTCAAAGCGGGGGGACCTAGCACAGATACGCAGTATTTT | CASSFKAGGPSTDTQYF
. | TRBJ2-7 | TRBD1 | TRBV5-6 | TGTGCCAGCAGCATATGGGACAGGCCCCTCGAGCAGTACTTC | CASSIWDRPLEQYF
. | TRBJ2-7 | . | TRBV20-1 | TGCAGGGCGGGGAGTCTCGGCGAGCAGTACTTC | CRAGSLGEQYF
. | TRBJ1-1 | . | TRBV5-1 | TGCGCCAGCAGCTTGGTACCCGGCCAGGCTGAAGCTTTCTTT | CASSLVPGQAEAFF
. | TRBJ1-3 | TRBD1 | TRBV10-2 | TGCGCCAGCAGTCCGGGACAGAGCTCTGGAAACACCATATATTTT | CASSPGQSSGNTIYF
. | TRBJ2-6 | . | TRBV27 | TGTGCCAGCAGTCTTCAGACCTTGCGGGCTGGGGCCAACGTCCTGACTTTC | CASSLQTLRAGANVLTF
few | TRBJ1-1 | . | TRBV5-1 | TGCGCCAGCAGCTTAGGGGTGACTGAAGCTTTCTTT | CASSLGVTEAFF
. | TRBJ1-6 | . | TRBV7-3 | TGTGCCAGCAGCCCGGGGAACTATAATTCACCCCTCCACTTT | CASSPGNYNSPLHF
. | TRBJ2-1 | TRBD2 | TRBV9 | TGTGCCAGCAGCGTGGGGGGGTCCTACAATGAGCAGTTCTTC | CASSVGGSYNEQFF
few | TRBJ1-2 | TRBD1 | TRBV4-3 | TGCGCCAGCAGCCACCGACAGGGATCCCTCTATGGCTACACCTTC | CASSHRQGSLYGYTF
. | TRBJ2-7 | TRBD1 | TRBV7-3 | TGTGCCAGCAGCCCTCAGGGGGCTTACGAGCAGTACTTC | CASSPQGAYEQYF
. | TRBJ1-1 | . | TRBV30 | TGTGCCTTCGGGCTAGCGGTGAACACTGAAGCTTTCTTT | CAFGLAVNTEAFF
once | TRBJ2-2 | . | TRBV7-9 | TGTGCCAGCAGCCCAGAGAGGCAGGGGACCACCGGGGAGCTGTTTTTT | CASSPERQGTTGELFF
. | TRBJ2-5 | TRBD2 | TRBV7-9 | TGTGCCAGCAGCTCTAGGACTAGCGGACAAGAGACCCAGTACTTC | CASSSRTSGQETQYF
. | TRBJ2-1 | . | TRBV19 | TGTGCCAGTAGTATTGAAACATCGACAGCAAGATACAATGAGCAGTTCTTC | CASSIETSTARYNEQFF
once | TRBJ1-2 | . | TRBV7-9 | TGTGCCAGCAGTATAGCTATCGGGGGTGGTGGCTACACCTTC | CASSIAIGGGGYTF
few | TRBJ2-2 | . | TRBV19 | TGTGCCAGTAAGGTTCAGGGTAACACCGGGGAGCTGTTTTTT | CASKVQGNTGELFF
. | TRBJ1-1 | TRBD1 | TRBV11-2 | TGTGCCAGCAGCATACAGGGGTGGTACACTGAAGCTTTCTTT | CASSIQGWYTEAFF
. | TRBJ2-4 | TRBD1 | TRBV9 | TGTGCCAGCAGCCCTCAACAGGGGGATGAGGCCAAAAACATTCAGTACTTC | CASSPQQGDEAKNIQYF
few | TRBJ1-3 | . | TRBV7-2 | TGTGCCAGCAGCTTAGTGGTCCGGGATACCACCATATATTTT | CASSLVVRDTTIYF
. | TRBJ2-3 | . | TRBV19 | TGTGCCAGTAGTCGGGTAGGTGGGACAGATACGCAGTATTTT | CASSRVGGTDTQYF
. | TRBJ2-5 | . | TRBV19 | TGTGCCAGTAGTATGGAGGGGCGGAAAGAGACCCAGTACTTC | CASSMEGRKETQYF
. | TRBJ1-4 | . | TRBV7-9 | TGTGCCAGCAGCTTAGGACAGAGAGCAACTAATGAAAAACTGTTTTTT | CASSLGQRATNEKLFF
. | TRBJ2-7 | . | TRBV5-1 | TGCGCCAGCAGCTTCCCCCTCACAGGGAGCTACGAGCAGTACTTC | CASSFPLTGSYEQYF
. | TRBJ2-1 | . | TRBV29-1 | TGCAGCGTTGTCGGAGGGCGACACAATGAGCAGTTCTTC | CSVVGGRHNEQFF